This record covers a single T cell receptor beta chain. This CDR3 region has 17 residues. Trimming took 5 bases from V and 7 from J; bases not matched to a gene: 9. CDR1 and CDR2 (germline): SGHAT, FQNNGV. Only in-frame clones appear in the TCRdb table, and some are missing; sequencing was by immunoSEQ multiplex PCR. The sample shows about 97,000 clones, over 75% of them seen only once. These data originate in a study of blood T cell repertoires in COVID-19. The chain employs TRBV11-2 and TRBJ2-1, with 15 bases matching TRBD2. The material sequenced was peripheral blood. The TCR was taken from a human donor in a cohort sampled during active COVID-19. CDR3 residues: CASSPGTSGRTWNEQFF. In nucleotides, the CDR3 is TGTGCCAGCAGCCCCGGGACTAGCGGGAGGACCTGGAATGAGCAGTTCTTC.